This T cell receptor beta chain was documented in a study of blood T cell repertoires in COVID-19. Study-wide context: Sites in the United States, Italy and Spain provided acute and convalescent COVID-19 samples. Nucleic acid was either cDNA or gDNA, and it came from T cells, B-cell-depleted T cells, or PBMCs.

Trimming removed 3 bases at V and 10 bases at J, with 13 bases between. Germline V gene sequence: CDR1 LNHDA, CDR2 SQIVND (reference sequence). The CDR3 runs to 14 residues. In the original workflow: For nucleated cells, counts were estimated from reference gene primer amplification. Only in-frame clones appear in the TCRdb table, and some are missing; sequencing was by immunoSEQ multiplex PCR. V, J and clone size are taken as reported in that table, and D and trimming were inferred from the DNA itself. Seen here are 180,000 or so clones, approximately 87% observed once, and the top ten hold roughly 3.7%.

The J gene is TRBJ1-6, the V gene TRBV19; D perhaps matches TRBD1 (5 bases). Sequencing used peripheral blood. The TCR originated in a man in his late teens or twenties with active or convalescent COVID-19. CDR3 protein: CASSIGQGISPLHF. CDR3 in DNA: TGTGCCAGTAGTATTGGCCAGGGAATCTCACCCCTCCACTTT.